This T cell receptor beta chain was identified during a study of beta chain features in type 1 diabetes. General study findings and limits: When Type 1 diabetes patients were examined, their TCRB CDR3s proved moderately but significantly shorter in all four CD4+ subsets. In type 1 diabetes patients, VDJ junctions had fewer insertions; deletions at these junctions were more frequent.

One heparinised blood draw averaging about 116 mL was given by each donor. CDR1 and CDR2 (germline): SGHDT, YYEEEE. The V gene lost 4 bases and the J gene lost 1 base, with 11 bases spanning the gap. This CDR3 region has 14 residues. In this sample, this clone turned up a few times. What it recognizes is unknown. Isolated RNA was reverse transcribed in full, so expressed TCRB transcripts were sequenced. Sequencing was performed with immunoSEQ multiplex PCR; in TCRdb, only in-frame clones are kept and a portion is missing. The repertoire holds hundreds of thousands of clones, with roughly 12% as singletons.

The source of this sequence is a man aged 18 to 29 with type 1 diabetes. The V gene is TRBV5-6, the J gene TRBJ1-2; no reliable D call. Sequencing was done on a sample of naive CD4+ T cells from blood. The CDR3 loop reads CASSPLGGNYGYTF. The DNA for the CDR3 is TGTGCCAGCAGCCCCCTGGGCGGTAACTATGGCTACACCTTC.